This T cell receptor beta chain was recorded in a study of cytomegalovirus exposure and HLA in healthy donors. Across the study: The same platform was used for the 120 validation repertoires and the 600 to 850 first-cohort repertoires, a later analysis reported. Study results and limitations: Most sequenced TCRs were rare (though some public TCRs occurred in many donors). There were 150 or so TCR beta chains listed as cytomegalovirus-associated.

The donors were members of the validation cohort, which comprised about 120 subjects and was separate from the first cohort of 666 subjects. V lost 6 bases to trimming and J lost 3 bases, with 12 bases between them. Germline V lookup: CDR1 MNHEY, CDR2 SVGAGI. The CDR3 runs 13 residues. A note on this clone: The antigen remains undetermined.

Data came from immunoSEQ multiplex PCR; TCRdb stores just in-frame clones and leaves some out. This table holds 150,000 or so clones, approximately 89% found once. The receptor's source is a woman in her late teens or twenties in good health and CMV-seronegative. The sequenced material came from PBMCs. The chain couples TRBV6-5 to TRBJ2-7; TRBD1 is a possible D gene (5 bases). In DNA form, the CDR3 reads TGTGCCAGCAGGTCGACAGCAAACTACGAGCAGTACTTC. The encoded protein is CASRSTANYEQYF.